A single sample is the source of the 25 T cell receptor beta chains below, sequenced in a study of T cells after yellow fever vaccination (dated 2019 in TCRdb). The meaning of the sample's treatment or condition label: live attenuated yellow fever vaccine strain. The receptor library was made with 5' RACE. TCRdb names Illumina NovaSeq 6000 as the instrument used. TCRdb's own reprocessing of the public reads used fastp at Q25 and MiXCR and kept productive beta chains. Entries that share a CDR3 protein sequence are merged under the most common genes and DNA. The sample records a few hundred thousand distinct CDR3 sequences, under 5% of which are singletons. Around 24% of the sample is taken by the ten largest. Source: PBMCs, taken 5 days after the yellow fever booster vaccination. These receptors came from a man aged 18 to 30 who received the YFV17D yellow fever vaccine.

In this sample, this clonotype turned up a few times. This sequence joins TRBV6-1 and TRBJ2-3; the D gene is possibly TRBD1 (6 bases). Looked up from germline, CDR1 is MNHNS and CDR2 is SASEGT. This CDR3 spans 14 amino acids. Deletions cut 6 bases from V and 0 bases from J, with 10 bases between. The CDR3 DNA sequence: TGTGCCAGCAGCGACAGGTCTAGCACAGATACGCAGTATTTT. Amino acid sequence: CASSDRSSTDTQYF.

This clonotype appeared a few times. This rearrangement joins TRBV2 to TRBJ2-3; 12 bases line up with TRBD1. The germline CDR1 and CDR2 sequences are SNHLY and FYNNEI. The CDR3 covers 15 residues. V was clipped by 5 bases and J by 5 bases; unmatched bases: 5. This CDR3 is CASSRDRGRQDTQYF. The CDR3 DNA sequence: TGTGCCAGCAGTCGGGACAGGGGGCGTCAAGATACGCAGTATTTT.

The chain is built from TRBV5-5 and TRBJ2-1, with D unclear. The V and J ends lost 2 bases and 0 bases respectively, with 18 bases between them. Germline-derived CDR1 and CDR2 are SGHKS and YYEKEE (reference sequence). The CDR3 totals 18 residues. The chain's CDR3 is CASSFLAMWGSSYNEQFF. The CDR3 DNA reads as TGTGCCAGCAGCTTCCTGGCAATGTGGGGTTCCTCCTACAATGAGCAGTTCTTC.

The chain is built from TRBV4-1 and TRBJ1-2, with 7 bases matching TRBD1. The CDR3 is 14 residues long. Germline CDR1 MGHRA, CDR2 YSYEKL. Unmatched junction bases numbered 7, after V lost 3 bases and J lost 6 bases. The CDR3 here is CASSHYRGENGYTF. CDR3 DNA: TGCGCCAGCAGCCACTACAGGGGAGAGAATGGCTACACCTTC.

This clonotype has ten or more counts. V usage is TRBV21-1 and J usage is TRBJ2-7. TRBV21-1 is a listed pseudogene. This CDR3 has 17 amino acids. This chain's CDR3 is CASSKEQSGQDPYEQYV. The CDR3 nucleotides are TGTGCCAGCAGCAAAGAACAGTCAGGACAGGATCCCTACGAGCAGTACGTC.

Only a few counts were recorded for this clonotype. The V gene is TRBV20-1, the J gene TRBJ2-1, with TRBD1 identical over 8 bases. The CDR3 consists of 13 residues. V shed 0 bases, J shed 8 bases, and the junction held 3 bases outside the gene matches. Per germline, CDR1 DFQATT and CDR2 SNEGSKA (reference sequence). The CDR3 loop reads CSARDGTGYEQFF. CDR3 nucleotides: TGCAGTGCTAGAGATGGGACAGGCTATGAGCAGTTCTTC.

This clonotype has at least ten counts. The chain combines TRBV5-1 with TRBJ2-1; 7 positions agree with TRBD1. J gave up 4 bases and V 0 bases, and 1 base lay outside the gene matches. Germline assignment: CDR1 SGHRS and CDR2 YFSETQ. The CDR3 loop spans 14 amino acids. The CDR3: CASSLGTGYNEQFF. CDR3 DNA: TGCGCCAGCAGCTTGGGGACAGGTTACAATGAGCAGTTCTTC.

The table lists this clonotype with many counts. V and J are TRBV20-1 and TRBJ2-1; TRBD2 matches at 9 bases. Germline CDR1 DFQATT, CDR2 SNEGSKA (reference sequence). The CDR3 runs to 16 residues. V lost 0 bases to trimming and J lost 3 bases; unmatched junction nucleotides: 6. CDR3 coding DNA: TGCAGTGCTAGAGACGGTAGCGGGGGATTCTACAATGAGCAGTTCTTC. It encodes CSARDGSGGFYNEQFF.

The chain links TRBV7-3 to TRBJ2-1; D call uncertain. The V gene's germline CDR1 is SGHTA and CDR2 FQGTGA. The CDR3 totals 13 residues. V shed 5 bases and J shed 8 bases, with 13 bases lying between them. The CDR3 reads CASSRYSTDEQFF. The CDR3 nucleotides are TGTGCCAGCAGCCGCTATAGCACGGATGAGCAGTTCTTC.

This clonotype was counted many times. The rearrangement uses TRBV11-2 and TRBJ2-7, with 7 bases aligning to TRBD1. CDR1 and CDR2 from the germline V gene are SGHAT and FQNNGV. The trim removed 4 bases at V and 4 bases at J, leaving 4 bases unmatched. The CDR3 is 13 amino acids. CDR3 DNA sequence: TGTGCCAGCAGCTCGGGACAGAATTACGAGCAGTACGTC. Residues: CASSSGQNYEQYV.

This chain links TRBV27 with TRBJ2-5; the match to TRBD2 covers 8 bases. With V trimmed by 5 bases and J by 4 bases, 6 bases remained unmatched. CDR3 length: 14 amino acids. CDR1 MNHEY and CDR2 SMNVEV come from the germline V gene (reference sequence). Written as DNA, the CDR3 is TGTGCCAGCAGTCCCTACGGGGGGGGAGAGACCCAGTACTTC. This codes for CASSPYGGGETQYF.

This clonotype appeared many times. The chain has TRBV5-4 and TRBJ2-4; D unclear. V lost 3 bases and J 1 base, leaving 5 bases between the germline ends. Germline V gene data show CDR1 as SGHNT and CDR2 as YYREEE (reference sequence). The CDR3 spans 13 residues. The chain's CDR3 is CASSWHAKNIQYF. The CDR3 DNA sequence: TGTGCCAGCAGCTGGCATGCCAAAAACATTCAGTACTTC. Full variable domain (rest looked up from reference TRBV5-4 and TRBJ2-4): ETGVTQSPTHLIKTRGQQVTLRCSSQSGHNTVSWYQQALGQGPQFIFQYYREEENGRGNFPPRFSGLQFPNYSSELNVNALELDDSALYLCASSWHAKNIQYFGAGTRLSVL.

There are many counts of this clonotype. The rearrangement links TRBV19 to TRBJ1-1; 10 nucleotides line up with TRBD1. V gave up 3 bases and J gave up 4 bases; unmatched junction bases: 5. Looked up from germline, CDR1 is LNHDA and CDR2 is SQIVND (reference sequence). The CDR3 is made up of 15 amino acids. As DNA, the CDR3 is TGTGCCAGTAGTATCGGGACAGGGGTGATCACTGAAGCTTTCTTT. Translation: CASSIGTGVITEAFF.

This clonotype was detected many times. The rearrangement links TRBV20-1 to TRBJ2-1, with a weak D call TRBD1 (6 bases). The germline V gene encodes CDR1 DFQATT and CDR2 SNEGSKA (reference sequence). This CDR3 contains 14 residues. V shed 6 bases and J shed 5 bases, with 17 bases lying between them. The CDR3 region is CSAPGHPIDNEQFF. The CDR3 DNA sequence: TGCAGTGCCCCGGGACACCCGATCGACAATGAGCAGTTCTTC.

This clonotype has just a few counts. The chain has TRBV18 and TRBJ1-4, with 8 bases aligning to TRBD1. Germline trimming cut 6 bases from V and 5 bases from J; bases unmatched to any gene: 5. The CDR3 has 14 amino acids. Germline V gene data show CDR1 as KGHSH and CDR2 as LQKENI. CDR3 sequence reads: CASSGDRLNEKLFF. The CDR3 coding sequence is TGTGCCAGCTCGGGGGACAGGCTGAATGAAAAACTGTTTTTT.

This clonotype came up a few times. V gene TRBV5-1 combines with J gene TRBJ2-3; 15 bases line up with TRBD2. The CDR3 runs 16 residues. The germline V gene has CDR1 SGHRS and CDR2 YFSETQ. After removal of 4 bases from V and 5 bases from J, the junction contained 5 bases not matched to a gene. The CDR3, as DNA: TGCGCCAGCAGCCTACGGACTAGCGGGGGGGTAGATACGCAGTATTTT. It encodes CASSLRTSGGVDTQYF. Filled out from reference TRBV5-1 and TRBJ2-3, the complete variable domain reads KAGVTQTPRYLIKTRGQQVTLSCSPISGHRSVSWYQQTPGQGLQFLFEYFSETQRNKGNFPGRFSGRQFSNSRSEMNVSTLELGDSALYLCASSLRTSGGVDTQYFGPGTRLTVL.

Notes on this clonotype: Its ends do not fully match the called genes, so a read error is possible. The chain's CDR3 is CTISGQGSGELFF. The CDR3 DNA follows: TGTACCATCAGTGGACAGGGCTCCGGGGAGCTGTTTTTT. The genes are TRBV10-3 and TRBJ2-2, with 8 nucleotides matching TRBD1. This CDR3 has 13 residues. The germline V gene has CDR1 ENHRY and CDR2 SYGVKD.

This clonotype was counted at least ten times. The J gene is TRBJ2-1, the V gene TRBV3-1, with D unclear. The CDR3 is 14 residues long. V was cut by 2 bases and J by 7 bases, with 12 bases left in between. Looked up from germline, CDR1 is LGHDT and CDR2 is YNNKEL (reference sequence). The CDR3 sequence: CASSQSLGRNEQFF. The CDR3 DNA is TGTGCCAGCAGCCAATCCCTTGGCAGGAATGAGCAGTTCTTC.

This clonotype was counted at least ten times. The rearrangement joins TRBV7-9 to TRBJ1-2, with no clear D. The CDR3 extends over 16 amino acids. From germline, CDR1 is SEHNR and CDR2 FQNEAQ (reference sequence). Trimming removed 4 bases at V and 8 bases at J, with 23 bases between. The DNA for the CDR3 is TGTGCCAGCAGCTCGAGTTTCCGGACCCCAACTAGGGGCTACACCTTC. Amino acids: CASSSSFRTPTRGYTF.

In the case of this clonotype: A much larger clone sits a single nucleotide away, making a read error possible. The rearrangement uses TRBV6-1 and TRBJ1-2; no clear D. CDR1 is MNHNS and CDR2 is SASEGT in the germline V gene. This CDR3 is built from 14 residues. Trimming stripped 7 bases from V and 4 bases from J, with 16 bases between. Here the CDR3 DNA reads TGTGCCAGCATCCGCCGCGACAAGGCCTATGGCTACACCTTC. Translating it yields CASIRRDKAYGYTF.

The V and J genes are TRBV10-3 and TRBJ2-2; the D is unclear. Trimming left V 4 bases short and J 0 bases short, with 6 bases between. Germline values: CDR1 ENHRY, CDR2 SYGVKD. The CDR3 extends over 14 amino acids. The CDR3 loop is CAISVQANTGELFF. CDR3 DNA sequence: TGTGCCATCAGTGTACAAGCGAACACCGGGGAGCTGTTTTTT.

This clonotype was found a few times. V gene TRBV27 combines with J gene TRBJ1-5; D not resolved. Germline assignment: CDR1 MNHEY and CDR2 SMNVEV (reference sequence). With 5 bases removed from V and 4 bases from J, the gap between germline ends came to 21 bases. The CDR3 length is 17 residues. The CDR3 DNA sequence: TGTGCCAGCAGTCCATCGGGATTGAGCCCTTTTAATCAGCCCCAGCATTTT. This gives the protein CASSPSGLSPFNQPQHF.

The rearrangement links TRBV19 to TRBJ2-6; D perhaps matches TRBD1 (5 bases). This CDR3 is built from 15 residues. The germline V and J ends were trimmed by 7 bases and 3 bases, with 13 bases remaining between them. The germline gives CDR1 LNHDA, CDR2 SQIVND (reference sequence). CDR3 protein: CASTPTGNGANVLTF. CDR3 in DNA: TGTGCCAGTACCCCAACAGGTAATGGGGCCAACGTCCTGACTTTC.

This clonotype came up a few times. The gene calls are TRBV30 and TRBJ2-2, with no clear D. CDR1 is GTSNPN, CDR2 SVGIG, per germline (reference sequence). CDR3 length equals 11 residues. Trimming stripped 3 bases from V and 6 bases from J, with 5 bases between. CDR3 coding DNA: TGTGCCTGGAGCCGTTCCGGGGAGCTGTTTTTT. Residues: CAWSRSGELFF.

The chain has TRBV6-5 and TRBJ1-4; D unclear. This CDR3 is 14 amino acids long. With 2 bases removed from V and 6 bases from J, the gap between germline ends came to 10 bases. Germline V gene sequence: CDR1 MNHEY, CDR2 SVGAGI. CDR3 nucleotide sequence: TGTGCCAGCAGTTACCAGCTTAGAGATGAAAAACTGTTTTTT. Translating it yields CASSYQLRDEKLFF.